The 10 T cell receptor beta chains below were found in one sample sequenced in a study of T cell responses to AZD1222 COVID-19 vaccine. Sequencing used immunoSEQ multiplex PCR; TCRdb keeps in-frame clones, though not all of them. This table has 94,000 or so clones, 80% to 90% appearing once. The input for sequencing was peripheral blood, taken on day 0 of AZD1222 vaccination. Source of these receptors: an adult in good health.

The V and J genes are TRBV29-1 and TRBJ1-1, with D unclear. Between the trimmed V and J ends, which lost 2 bases and 6 bases, there was a span of 10 bases. Germline CDR1 is SQVTM and CDR2 is ANQGSEA. This CDR3 has 12 residues. CDR3 sequence (DNA): TGCAGCGTTGAAAGCGTTGGGGCTGAAGCTTTCTTT. It codes for CSVESVGAEAFF.

The CDR3 sequence: CASSPQNSDGYTF. In DNA form, the CDR3 reads TGTGCCAGCTCACCACAAAACAGCGATGGCTACACCTTC. This sequence joins TRBV18 and TRBJ1-2; D gene ambiguous. In germline, CDR1 is KGHSH, CDR2 LQKENI. The V gene lost 1 base and the J gene lost 6 bases, with 9 bases spanning the gap. The CDR3 length is 13 residues.

The V gene is TRBV9, the J gene TRBJ1-3, with D unresolved. CDR1 is SGDLS, CDR2 YYNGEE, per germline. The ends were cut back, 3 bases at V and 1 base at J, with 20 bases in the middle. This CDR3 spans 18 amino acids. DNA of the CDR3: TGTGCCAGCAGCGGGGGTCCACTACTACGAGCGTCTGGAAACACCATATATTTT. Amino acids: CASSGGPLLRASGNTIYF.

J is TRBJ1-2 and V is TRBV30; 9 bases agree with TRBD1. The CDR3 spans 15 residues. The ends lost 2 bases at V and 3 bases at J; junction bases unmatched: 7. Germline lookup yields CDR1 GTSNPN and CDR2 SVGIG (reference sequence). In DNA, the CDR3 is TGTGCCTGGAGTTCGGGGGACAGGGATCACTATGGCTACACCTTC. Residues: CAWSSGDRDHYGYTF.

The genes are TRBV7-2 and TRBJ2-5, with TRBD1 identical over 8 bases. V was pared by 5 bases and J by 4 bases, with 9 bases of the junction left unmatched. CDR1 is SGHTA, CDR2 FQGNSA, per germline. The CDR3 totals 15 residues. The chain's CDR3 is CASSAYQGAGETQYF. The CDR3 coding sequence is TGTGCCAGCAGCGCGTATCAGGGGGCTGGAGAGACCCAGTACTTC.

This sequence joins TRBV2 and TRBJ2-6; 8 bases match TRBD1. V trimming: 7 bases; J trimming: 2 bases; junction bases outside the gene matches: 4. Germline V CDR1 and CDR2: SNHLY, FYNNEI. The CDR3 runs to 15 residues. CDR3 sequence (DNA): TGTGCCAGCATGGCCAGGGGGCCTGGGGCCAACGTCCTGACTTTC. It specifies CASMARGPGANVLTF.

V gene TRBV29-1 combines with J gene TRBJ1-1; D uncertain. Trimming cost V 7 bases and J 1 base, with 4 bases left between them. CDR1 and CDR2 from the germline V gene are SQVTM and ANQGSEA. The CDR3 spans 10 residues. The CDR3 DNA reads as TGCAGCGCCCGGAACACTGAAGCTTTCTTT. Translating gives CSARNTEAFF.

In this sample, this clone turned up once. This chain joins TRBV10-3 and TRBJ1-1; TRBD1 matches at 7 bases. The CDR3 consists of 16 residues. Germline V lookup: CDR1 ENHRY, CDR2 SYGVKD. V gave up 5 bases and J gave up 1 base; unmatched junction bases: 10. In nucleotides, the CDR3 is TGTGCCATCAGTTTCTTAGGGGGCCGGGGGAACACTGAAGCTTTCTTT. This codes for CAISFLGGRGNTEAFF.

The V and J genes are TRBV7-9 and TRBJ1-2, with 7 bases that match TRBD1. The V segment lost 5 bases and the J segment 3 bases; nucleotides outside the gene matches: 3. The CDR3 covers 13 residues. Germline CDR1 and CDR2: SEHNR and FQNEAQ (reference sequence). CDR3 region: CASSTQGDYGYTF. In DNA, the CDR3 is TGTGCCAGCAGCACGCAGGGGGACTATGGCTACACCTTC.

The rearrangement joins TRBV28 to TRBJ1-2, with D possibly matching TRBD1 (5 bases). CDR3 length: 12 amino acids. Deletions cut 5 bases from V and 4 bases from J, with 8 bases between. Germline V gene sequence: CDR1 MDHEN, CDR2 SYDVKM. The CDR3 DNA reads TGTGCCAGCAGTGGGGGAGGCTATGGCTACACCTTC. Translation gives CASSGGGYGYTF.